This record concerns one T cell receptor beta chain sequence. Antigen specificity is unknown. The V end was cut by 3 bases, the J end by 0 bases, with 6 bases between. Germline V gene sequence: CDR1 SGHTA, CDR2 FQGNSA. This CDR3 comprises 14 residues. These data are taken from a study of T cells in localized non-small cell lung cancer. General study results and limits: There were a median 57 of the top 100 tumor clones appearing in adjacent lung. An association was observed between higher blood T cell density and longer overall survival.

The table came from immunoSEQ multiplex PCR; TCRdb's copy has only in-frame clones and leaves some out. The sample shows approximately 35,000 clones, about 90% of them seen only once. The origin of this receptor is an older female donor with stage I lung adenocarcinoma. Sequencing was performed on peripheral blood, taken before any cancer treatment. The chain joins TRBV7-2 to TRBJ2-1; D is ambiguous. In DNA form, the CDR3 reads TGTGCCAGCAGCTTTATTAGCTCCTACAATGAGCAGTTCTTC. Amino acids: CASSFISSYNEQFF. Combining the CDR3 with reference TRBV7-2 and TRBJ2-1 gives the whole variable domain GAGVSQSPSNKVTEKGKDVELRCDPISGHTALYWYRQSLGQGLEFLIYFQGNSAPDKSGLPSDRFSAERTGGSVSTLTIQRTQQEDSAVYLCASSFISSYNEQFFGPGTRLTVL.